This passage covers 14 T cell receptor beta chains from one sample sequenced in a study of T cells in Graves' hyperthyroidism and ophthalmopathy. Researchers took RNA transcripts and amplified the TCR beta CDR3 regions from them. With the HTBI primer set, the TCR CDR3 went through a first round of RT-PCR. TCRdb reprocessed the multiplex PCR reads via MiXCR and lists one record per CDR3 protein. The sample has under 600,000 distinct CDR3 sequences, approximately 15% seen once. Sequencing was performed on blood. These receptors all stem from a woman in her 40s with Graves' ophthalmopathy.

This chain uses TRBV19 with TRBJ2-1; the match to TRBD1 covers 10 bases. The trim removed 3 bases at V and 8 bases at J, leaving 7 bases unmatched. CDR3 length: 15 residues. Germline lookup yields CDR1 LNHDA and CDR2 SQIVND (reference sequence). DNA of the CDR3: TGTGCCAGTAGTATCGCCGGGACAGGGGAACATGAGCAGTTCTTC. Amino acids: CASSIAGTGEHEQFF. Together with reference TRBV19 and TRBJ2-1, the CDR3 gives the full variable domain: DGGITQSPKYLFRKEGQNVTLSCEQNLNHDAMYWYRQDPGQGLRLIYYSQIVNDFQKGDIAEGYSVSREKKESFPLTVTSAQKNPTAFYLCASSIAGTGEHEQFFGPGTRLTVL.

CDR3 protein: CASSFGPRDYEQYF. DNA for the CDR3: TGTGCCAGCAGTTTCGGTCCCAGGGACTACGAGCAGTACTTC. J is TRBJ2-7 and V is TRBV12-3 or TRBV12-4, with D possibly being TRBD1 (5 bases). This CDR3 has 14 residues. Trimming took 3 bases from V and 3 from J, leaving 12 bases between them.

The chain uses TRBV5-1 and TRBJ2-3; a weak D match, TRBD2 (6 bases). CDR1 is SGHRS and CDR2 is YFSETQ in the germline V gene. The CDR3 length is 12 residues. V was trimmed by 3 bases and J by 8 bases, leaving 10 bases between them. The CDR3 sequence is CASSSVGGTQYF. The CDR3 DNA is TGCGCCAGCAGCTCTGTGGGGGGTACGCAGTATTTT.

Concerning this clonotype itself: A much larger clonotype is one base distant, so this may be a read error. V is TRBV6-1 and J is TRBJ1-1; D is possibly TRBD1 (5 bases). Per the germline V gene, CDR1 is MNHNS and CDR2 is SASEGT. This CDR3 is 14 amino acids long. Here the CDR3 reads CDSSEGGGGTEAFF. CDR3 DNA sequence: TGTGACAGCAGTGAAGGTGGGGGGGGAACTGAAGCTTTCTTT.

The table lists this clonotype with many counts. This chain links TRBV6-1 with TRBJ1-3; D is unclear. V lost 6 bases, J lost 4 bases, and 13 bases lay in between. The CDR3 is made up of 14 amino acids. Germline assignment: CDR1 MNHNS and CDR2 SASEGT. The CDR3 DNA reads TGTGCCAGCAGCCCTACAGTGTTGGGAAACACCATATATTTT. This encodes CASSPTVLGNTIYF.

There are many counts of this clonotype. V and J are TRBV12-3 or TRBV12-4 and TRBJ2-7; tentatively, D is TRBD1 or TRBD2 (5 bases each). The CDR3 totals 13 residues. V dropped 5 bases and J dropped 3 bases, with 11 bases sitting between them. This chain's CDR3 is CASSVGRIYEQYF. Written as DNA, the CDR3 is TGTGCCAGCAGTGTGGGACGGATCTACGAGCAGTACTTC.

This clonotype was counted ten times or more. In nucleotides, the CDR3 is TGTGCCAGCAGTCCTAGACTAGCGGGAGCCTACGAGCAGTACTTC. Amino acids: CASSPRLAGAYEQYF. The gene calls are TRBV2 and TRBJ2-7; 12 bases map to TRBD2. J was trimmed by 2 bases and V by 5 bases; bases with no gene match: 4. Per germline, CDR1 SNHLY and CDR2 FYNNEI. This CDR3 is 15 amino acids long.

This clonotype was counted ten times or more. The genes are TRBV3-1 and TRBJ2-5; TRBD2 aligns across 15 bases. V dropped 1 base and J dropped 4; count of bases not matched to a gene: 4. The CDR3 extends over 17 amino acids. Germline CDR1 is LGHDT and CDR2 is YNNKEL (reference sequence). This CDR3 reads CASSQAGLAGGGETQYF. As DNA, the CDR3 is TGTGCCAGCAGCCAAGCGGGACTAGCGGGAGGCGGAGAGACCCAGTACTTC.

This clonotype occurred many times. The gene calls are TRBV20-1 and TRBJ1-2, with 7 bases fitting TRBD1. V lost 2 bases and J lost 2; bases outside the gene matches: 2. Per the germline V gene, CDR1 is DFQATT and CDR2 is SNEGSKA (reference sequence). The CDR3 runs to 13 residues. The CDR3 region is CSARQGDNYGYTF. The DNA for the CDR3 is TGCAGTGCTAGACAGGGGGACAACTATGGCTACACCTTC.

This clonotype was recorded at least ten times. The V gene is TRBV12-3 or TRBV12-4, the J gene TRBJ2-7; D call uncertain. This CDR3 is 13 amino acids long. V was trimmed by 4 bases and J by 8 bases, leaving 15 bases between them. CDR3 in DNA: TGTGCCAGCAGTTCCACCGGTATAATACAGCAGTACTTC. It specifies CASSSTGIIQQYF.

This clonotype was seen a handful of times. The chain employs TRBV5-1 and TRBJ1-2; TRBD1 is a possible D gene (5 bases). V lost 0 bases, J lost 5 bases, and 11 bases lay in between. Looked up from germline, CDR1 is SGHRS and CDR2 is YFSETQ. This CDR3 spans 14 amino acids. CDR3 nucleotide sequence: TGCGCCAGCAGCTTGGAAGGGGCGTTGTATGGCTACACCTTC. It translates to CASSLEGALYGYTF.

This clonotype was picked up a small number of times. The chain carries TRBV2 and TRBJ2-3; TRBD2 matches 7 bases. The CDR3 has 16 amino acids. After removal of 6 bases from V and 5 bases from J, the junction contained 14 bases not matched to a gene. Germline V CDR1 and CDR2: SNHLY, FYNNEI. CDR3 sequence reads: CASSPRGAGEGDTQYF. CDR3 coding DNA: TGTGCCAGCAGCCCCCGCGGGGCGGGAGAGGGAGATACGCAGTATTTT.

This chain connects TRBV6-1 to TRBJ2-1, with D maybe TRBD1 (6 bases). The CDR3 covers 15 residues. The germline CDR1 and CDR2 sequences are MNHNS and SASEGT. Deletions cut 7 bases from V and 9 bases from J, with 22 bases between. CDR3 sequence reads: CASTQQGHLRGEQFF. DNA for the CDR3: TGTGCCAGCACCCAACAGGGCCATCTAAGAGGTGAGCAGTTCTTC.

There are many counts of this clonotype. V gene TRBV20-1 combines with J gene TRBJ2-5; D may be TRBD2 (7 bases). In germline, CDR1 is DFQATT, CDR2 SNEGSKA (reference sequence). This CDR3 is 14 amino acids long. Between the trimmed V and J ends, which lost 5 bases and 3 bases, there was a span of 16 bases. DNA for the CDR3: TGCAGTGCTCCCAAGGGAGGGGGTAAAGAGACCCAGTACTTC. Translation gives CSAPKGGGKETQYF.